The 32 T cell receptor beta chains given below trace back to one sample, sequenced in a study of blood T cell repertoires in COVID-19. TCRdb's table, derived via immunoSEQ multiplex PCR, lists solely in-frame clones and lacks some. The table lists 400,000 to 450,000 clones, just over 85% of them singletons. The sample comprised peripheral blood. Source of these receptors: a woman aged 25-40 years with active or convalescent COVID-19.

This rearrangement joins TRBV18 to TRBJ2-7, with D possibly TRBD2 on 5 matching bases. This CDR3 is built from 18 residues. CDR1 is KGHSH and CDR2 is LQKENI in the germline V gene. Trimming removed 3 bases from V and 0 bases from J, with 21 bases in between. CDR3 region: CASSPWGAAGLSSYEQYF. CDR3 nucleotide sequence: TGTGCCAGCTCACCCTGGGGAGCGGCGGGCTTGAGCTCCTACGAGCAGTACTTC.

This clone was counted between two and nine times. This rearrangement joins TRBV11-2 to TRBJ2-7; 10 bases fit TRBD2. V lost 3 bases, J lost 3 bases, and 8 bases stayed unmatched. The germline CDR1 and CDR2 sequences are SGHAT and FQNNGV. The CDR3 contains 16 residues. The CDR3 region has the DNA TGTGCCAGCAGCTTGTACACTAGCGGGATTAACTACGAGCAGTACTTC. Amino acid sequence: CASSLYTSGINYEQYF.

The rearrangement joins TRBV5-1 to TRBJ2-3; 10 positions agree with TRBD1. V lost 4 bases, J lost 3 bases, and 5 bases stayed unmatched. Germline V gene sequence: CDR1 SGHRS, CDR2 YFSETQ. The CDR3 is 15 amino acids. The CDR3: CASSIGQGVTDTQYF. CDR3 sequence (DNA): TGCGCCAGCAGCATCGGACAGGGGGTGACAGATACGCAGTATTTT.

The rearrangement joins TRBV19 to TRBJ2-6, with no clear D. Trimming pared 7 bases from V and 1 base from J, leaving 20 bases between. Germline V lookup: CDR1 LNHDA, CDR2 SQIVND (reference sequence). The CDR3 spans 18 residues. The CDR3 is CASNEAPQKESGANVLTF. DNA for the CDR3: TGTGCCAGTAACGAGGCCCCCCAAAAGGAGTCTGGGGCCAACGTCCTGACTTTC.

This chain joins TRBV24-1 and TRBJ2-1, with TRBD2 matching 14 bases. Losses at the gene ends were 1 base for V and 7 bases for J; bases not matched to a gene: 2. This CDR3 spans 16 amino acids. The germline V gene has CDR1 KGHDR and CDR2 SFDVKD. CDR3 protein: CATSDFGTSGSNEQFF. The CDR3 DNA reads TGTGCCACCAGTGATTTTGGGACTAGCGGGAGTAATGAGCAGTTCTTC.

The chain couples TRBV14 to TRBJ2-1; 11 nucleotides align to TRBD2. The germline V gene has CDR1 SGHDN and CDR2 FVKESK. V lost 1 base and J lost 9; bases outside the gene matches: 5. The CDR3 extends over 15 amino acids. The CDR3 DNA follows: TGTGCCAGCAGCCAAGGACTAGCGGGGAAGGGTGAGCAGTTCTTC. Its translation is CASSQGLAGKGEQFF.

The chain links TRBV2 to TRBJ1-3; D perhaps matches TRBD1 (5 bases). The V end was cut by 5 bases, the J end by 0 bases, with 8 bases between. The germline CDR1 and CDR2 sequences are SNHLY and FYNNEI. The CDR3 spans 14 residues. The CDR3 region is CASSQGHSGNTIYF. The CDR3 DNA is TGTGCCAGCAGTCAGGGTCACTCTGGAAACACCATATATTTT.

The gene calls are TRBV18 and TRBJ2-5, with TRBD2 matching 10 bases. From germline, CDR1 is KGHSH and CDR2 LQKENI. CDR3 length equals 17 residues. V shed 0 bases, J shed 0 bases, and the junction held 4 bases outside the gene matches. DNA for the CDR3: TGTGCCAGCTCACCACCATTAGCGGGAGGCCACCAAGAGACCCAGTACTTC. It encodes CASSPPLAGGHQETQYF.

The chain employs TRBV4-1 and TRBJ2-7; 12 bases agree with TRBD2. The CDR3 consists of 15 residues. Trimming cost V 0 bases and J 4 bases; bases outside gene matches: 1. Germline CDR1 reads MGHRA; CDR2 reads YSYEKL. The CDR3 here is CASSQDGTSGYEQYF. DNA for the CDR3: TGCGCCAGCAGCCAAGATGGGACTAGCGGGTACGAGCAGTACTTC.

The CDR3 DNA reads as TGTGCCAGCAGCCCAGGACAGGGGGCGAGCACCATATATTTT. Translation: CASSPGQGASTIYF. The chain combines TRBV3-1 (or the pseudogene TRBV3-2) with TRBJ1-3; 11 bases are shared with TRBD1. Germline V CDR1 and CDR2: LGHDT, YNNKEL (reference sequence). The CDR3 spans 14 residues. The ends lost 4 bases at V and 9 bases at J; junction bases unmatched: 5.

This clone was seen once. V gene TRBV30 combines with J gene TRBJ1-1; D call uncertain. V was pared by 3 bases and J by 6 bases, with 17 bases between. CDR1 is GTSNPN, CDR2 SVGIG, per germline (reference sequence). The CDR3 consists of 14 residues. CDR3 region: CAWSLEVRGAEAFF. CDR3 in DNA: TGTGCCTGGAGCCTAGAGGTTCGGGGAGCTGAAGCTTTCTTT.

The chain links TRBV2 to TRBJ2-3; D is possibly TRBD1 (6 bases). The germline gives CDR1 SNHLY, CDR2 FYNNEI. V shed 6 bases and J shed 5 bases, with 9 bases lying between them. This CDR3 spans 12 amino acids. CDR3: CASRQGGDTQYF. CDR3 DNA: TGTGCCAGCAGGCAAGGGGGAGATACGCAGTATTTT.

The V call is TRBV10-2, the J call TRBJ1-2; D is unresolved. The V and J ends lost 1 base and 3 bases respectively, with 15 bases between them. CDR1 and CDR2 (germline): WSHSY, SAAADI. This CDR3 is 16 amino acids long. In DNA, the CDR3 is TGCGCCAGCAGTGAGTTTCTCGCGGGAAATGACTATGGCTACACCTTC. The encoded protein is CASSEFLAGNDYGYTF.

Notes on this clone: This sample also contains other DNA sequences that code for the same CDR3. The chain employs TRBV13 and TRBJ2-1; 8 nucleotides match TRBD2. Germline V CDR1 and CDR2: PRHDT, FYEKMQ (reference sequence). The length of the CDR3 is 15 residues. The V segment lost 0 bases and the J segment 4 bases; nucleotides outside the gene matches: 2. CDR3 nucleotides: TGTGCCAGCAGCTTAGGGCTAGCGGGTTACAATGAGCAGTTCTTC. This encodes CASSLGLAGYNEQFF.

V usage is TRBV12-5 and J usage is TRBJ1-2, with 8 bases lining up with TRBD1. Germline CDR1 reads LGHNT; CDR2 reads FRNRAP. V trimming: 5 bases; J trimming: 8 bases; junction bases outside the gene matches: 10. CDR3 size: 14 residues. As DNA, the CDR3 is TGTGCTAGTGGTCCCTCACCCCGGGACAGGGGCTACACCTTC. It yields the protein CASGPSPRDRGYTF.

A single count supports this clone. The chain joins TRBV28 to TRBJ2-1; 9 bases are shared with TRBD2. The CDR3 has 16 residues. With V trimmed by 2 bases and J by 2 bases, 4 bases remained unmatched. CDR1 and CDR2 (germline): MDHEN, SYDVKM. CDR3 amino acids: CASSLRLAGTYNEQFF. In nucleotides, the CDR3 is TGTGCCAGCAGTTTAAGGCTAGCGGGAACCTACAATGAGCAGTTCTTC.

The rearrangement joins TRBV14 to TRBJ1-1; 8 positions agree with TRBD1. The CDR3 covers 14 residues. The germline V gene encodes CDR1 SGHDN and CDR2 FVKESK. Losses at the gene ends were 5 bases for V and 2 bases for J; bases not matched to a gene: 4. Written as DNA, the CDR3 is TGTGCCAGCAGCATACAGGGGGGAAACACTGAAGCTTTCTTT. Amino acids: CASSIQGGNTEAFF.

This sequence joins TRBV4-1 and TRBJ1-4; possible D gene TRBD1, 5 bases. With 1 base removed from V and 4 bases from J, the gap between germline ends came to 10 bases. The CDR3 totals 15 residues. Germline CDR1 and CDR2: MGHRA and YSYEKL. CDR3 in amino acids: CASSQGPGFNEKLFF. CDR3 bases: TGCGCCAGCAGCCAAGGACCAGGGTTTAATGAAAAACTGTTTTTT.

The chain recombines TRBV14 with TRBJ2-1; D remains unclear. This CDR3 comprises 16 residues. Per the germline V gene, CDR1 is SGHDN and CDR2 is FVKESK. The ends were cut back, 1 base at V and 7 bases at J, with 17 bases in the middle. CDR3 sequence (DNA): TGTGCCAGCAGCCAAGTTTCTTCCCGGAGAGAGAATGAGCAGTTCTTC. Translation: CASSQVSSRRENEQFF.

The rearrangement uses TRBV27 and TRBJ2-5; maybe TRBD2 (6 bases). This CDR3 contains 16 residues. Trimming shortened V by 5 bases and J by 3 bases, and 19 bases separated the two germline ends. The germline gives CDR1 MNHEY, CDR2 SMNVEV (reference sequence). CDR3 residues: CASSTHRDSTKETQYF. CDR3 nucleotide sequence: TGTGCCAGCAGTACACACCGGGACTCTACGAAAGAGACCCAGTACTTC.

The CDR3 sequence: CASSHGVAYEQYF. The CDR3 nucleotides read TGTGCCAGCAGCCACGGGGTGGCCTACGAGCAGTACTTC. This chain joins TRBV6-5 and TRBJ2-7, with a tentative D call TRBD2 (5 bases). The CDR3 is made up of 13 amino acids. V shed 6 bases and J shed 2 bases, with 11 bases lying between them. Per germline, CDR1 MNHEY and CDR2 SVGAGI.

J is TRBJ1-1 and V is TRBV19, with D perhaps TRBD1 (5 bases). V gave up 2 bases and J gave up 4 bases, with 8 bases separating them. The CDR3 is made up of 13 amino acids. CDR1 and CDR2 from the germline V gene are LNHDA and SQIVND (reference sequence). The CDR3 nucleotides are TGTGCCAGTAGTATAAGCAGGGCCACTGAAGCTTTCTTT. Translation: CASSISRATEAFF.

The chain employs TRBV4-2 and TRBJ1-1; the D gene is possibly TRBD1 (6 bases). With 0 bases removed from V and 4 bases from J, the gap between germline ends came to 24 bases. Germline-derived CDR1 and CDR2 are LGHNA and YNFKEQ. CDR3 length: 19 amino acids. The CDR3 nucleotides are TGTGCCAGCAGCCAAGATCACATAGGCAGGGGTTACACAGCCACTGAAGCTTTCTTT. Its translation: CASSQDHIGRGYTATEAFF.

The CDR3 is CASSGKDRGMNTEAFF. CDR3 nucleotides: TGTGCCAGCAGTGGCAAGGACAGGGGGATGAACACTGAAGCTTTCTTT. The chain couples TRBV2 to TRBJ1-1; 10 nucleotides agree with TRBD1. The CDR3 runs 16 residues. Losses at the gene ends were 4 bases for V and 0 bases for J; bases not matched to a gene: 5. From germline, CDR1 is SNHLY and CDR2 FYNNEI.

The V and J genes are TRBV9 and TRBJ2-1; D is perhaps TRBD1 (6 bases). CDR3 length: 15 residues. Trimming removed 3 bases from V and 3 bases from J, with 13 bases in between. Germline loops: CDR1 SGDLS, CDR2 YYNGEE. The CDR3 loop reads CASSAGTNHYNEQFF. The CDR3 region has the DNA TGTGCCAGCAGCGCCGGGACAAATCACTACAATGAGCAGTTCTTC.

This clone occurred once. The gene calls are TRBV7-9 and TRBJ1-5; D ambiguous. CDR3 size: 18 residues. Germline CDR1 is SEHNR and CDR2 is FQNEAQ (reference sequence). V lost 2 bases and J 3 bases, leaving 20 bases between the germline ends. As DNA, the CDR3 is TGTGCCAGCAGCTTACTCGACTCACGTACCGGGGACAATCAGCCCCAGCATTTT. This sequence encodes CASSLLDSRTGDNQPQHF.

Written as DNA, the CDR3 is TGTGCCAGCTCACCATCTTTGGGGGCAGCAGGAGAGACCCAGTACTTC. Amino acid sequence: CASSPSLGAAGETQYF. The chain combines TRBV18 with TRBJ2-5, with D possibly matching TRBD1 (6 bases). The germline V gene encodes CDR1 KGHSH and CDR2 LQKENI. The length of the CDR3 is 16 residues. V was pared by 2 bases and J by 4 bases, with 17 bases between.

The chain joins TRBV11-2 to TRBJ2-3, with 16 bases lining up with TRBD2. J was trimmed by 0 bases and V by 5 bases; bases with no gene match: 8. The CDR3 covers 19 residues. Germline assignment: CDR1 SGHAT and CDR2 FQNNGV. The chain's CDR3 is CASSKKGLAGGSSTDTQYF. In DNA form, the CDR3 reads TGTGCCAGCAGCAAGAAGGGACTAGCGGGAGGGTCTAGCACAGATACGCAGTATTTT.

The chain employs TRBV5-8 and TRBJ1-1; D is undetermined. Trimming shortened V by 8 bases and J by 0 bases, and 23 bases separated the two germline ends. The CDR3 contains 17 residues. Germline V gene sequence: CDR1 SGHTS, CDR2 YDEGEE. The CDR3 region has the DNA TGTGCCAGTACAACCCAGCTTGCTGCGGCCGTGAACACTGAAGCTTTCTTT. It specifies CASTTQLAAAVNTEAFF.

This chain uses TRBV4-1 with TRBJ2-3, with TRBD2 identical over 16 bases. Germline V gene data show CDR1 as MGHRA and CDR2 as YSYEKL. This CDR3 contains 17 residues. V shed 6 bases and J 4 bases; nucleotides not matched to a gene: 7. In DNA form, the CDR3 reads TGCGCCAGCAGTCCTACCGGGACTAGCGGGAGGGCAGATACGCAGTATTTT. This translates into CASSPTGTSGRADTQYF.

The chain is built from TRBV6-5 and TRBJ2-7; TRBD1 might be the D (6 bases). This CDR3 is 13 amino acids long. Germline V gene sequence: CDR1 MNHEY, CDR2 SVGAGI. The ends were cut back, 10 bases at V and 0 bases at J, with 13 bases in the middle. The CDR3: CAIRPGHSYEQYF. Here the CDR3 DNA reads TGTGCCATCAGGCCGGGACACTCCTACGAGCAGTACTTC.

This rearrangement joins TRBV11-2 to TRBJ2-7, with 12 bases that match TRBD2. Germline CDR1 and CDR2: SGHAT and FQNNGV. Trimming at V came to 3 bases and at J to 0 bases, leaving 3 bases not matched to a gene. This CDR3 spans 16 amino acids. The CDR3 sequence is CASSFETSGSSYEQYF. The CDR3 DNA reads as TGTGCCAGCAGCTTCGAGACTAGCGGGAGCTCCTACGAGCAGTACTTC.